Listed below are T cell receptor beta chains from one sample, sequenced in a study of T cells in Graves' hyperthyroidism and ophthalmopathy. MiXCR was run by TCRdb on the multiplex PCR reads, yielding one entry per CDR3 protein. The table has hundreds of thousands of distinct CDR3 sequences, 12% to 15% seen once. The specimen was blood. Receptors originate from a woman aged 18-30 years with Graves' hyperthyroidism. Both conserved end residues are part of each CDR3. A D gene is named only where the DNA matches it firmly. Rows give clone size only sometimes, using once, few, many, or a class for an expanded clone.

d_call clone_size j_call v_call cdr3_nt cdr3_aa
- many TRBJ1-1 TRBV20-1 TGCAGTGCTCTGGCGCTACGGGAACCGAACACTGAAGCTTTCTTT CSALALREPNTEAFF
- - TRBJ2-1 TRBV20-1 TGCAGTGCTAGAGCCAAGGCAGAACGGGGCTACAATGAGCAGTTCTTC CSARAKAERGYNEQFF
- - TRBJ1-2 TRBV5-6 TGTGCCACGACGAGCAGAGCTAACTATGGCTACACCTTC CATTSRANYGYTF
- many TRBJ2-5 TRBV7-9 TGTGCCAGCAGTCCATTTCGCGGGGTCTCTGAGACCCAGTACTTC CASSPFRGVSETQYF
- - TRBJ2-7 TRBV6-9 TGTGCCAGCAGTTACCACGAAGACAGGTCTGAGCAGTACTTC CASSYHEDRSEQYF
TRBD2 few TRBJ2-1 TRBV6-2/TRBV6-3 TGTGCCAGCCTTGGACCCGGTGGGGGGTTCGGGAGGGCCGGAAATGAGCAGTTCTTC CASLGPGGGFGRAGNEQFF
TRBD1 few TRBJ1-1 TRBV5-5 TGTGCCAGCAGCCGAGGGACAGGGGCGTACACTGAAGCTTTCTTT CASSRGTGAYTEAFF
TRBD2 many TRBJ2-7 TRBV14 TGTGCCAGCAGCCAAGAGACTAGCGGCTACGAGCAGTACTTC CASSQETSGYEQYF
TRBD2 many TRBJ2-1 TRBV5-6 TGTGCCAGCAGAGAGGCTAGCGGCAATGAGCAGTTCTTC CASREASGNEQFF
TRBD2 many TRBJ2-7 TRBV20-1 TGCAGTGCCGGGAAGGGCGGGGGGGCAACCTACGAGCAGTACTTC CSAGKGGGATYEQYF
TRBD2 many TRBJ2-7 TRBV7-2 TGTGCCAGCAGCCCAGATAGCGGGACCAACTCCTACGAGCAGTACTTC CASSPDSGTNSYEQYF
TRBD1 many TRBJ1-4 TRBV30 TGTGCCTGGAGTACTGACAGGGGGCAGGGTGAAAAACTGTTTTTT CAWSTDRGQGEKLFF
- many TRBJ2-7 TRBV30 TGTGCCTTCGGGGGAGCTATCACCTACGAGCAGTACTTC CAFGGAITYEQYF
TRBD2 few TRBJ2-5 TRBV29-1 TGCAGCGTTGATATTGGACTAGCGGGAGAGACCCAGTACTTC CSVDIGLAGETQYF
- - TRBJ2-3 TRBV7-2 TGTGCCAGCAGTATAAACCATATAGATACGCAGTATTTT CASSINHIDTQYF
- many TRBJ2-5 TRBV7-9 TGTGCCAGCAGCTCCACGGGCGCAGAGACCCAGTACTTC CASSSTGAETQYF
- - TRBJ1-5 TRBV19 TGTGCCAGTAGCCTTGGGAGGACGCCTCAGCCCCAGCATTTT CASSLGRTPQPQHF
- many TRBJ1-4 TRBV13 TGTGCCAGCAGCTTAGGAACACGTGGGGAAAAACTGTTTTTT CASSLGTRGEKLFF
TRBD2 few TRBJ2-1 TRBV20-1 TGCAGTGCTAGTTCAGCCTTTCCTAGCGGGAGGGCCCCTTACAATGAGCAGTTCTTC CSASSAFPSGRAPYNEQFF
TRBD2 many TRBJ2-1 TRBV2 TGTGCCAGCAGCCCTAAGCGGGAGACTAAACATGAGCAGTTCTTC CASSPKRETKHEQFF
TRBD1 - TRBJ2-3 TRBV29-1 TGCAGCGTTGAAGGCGACCGGGACGCAGGGGGCCCAGATACGCAGTATTTT CSVEGDRDAGGPDTQYF
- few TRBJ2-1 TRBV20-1 TGCAGTGTCCCAGAGTACAATGAGCAGTTCTTC CSVPEYNEQFF
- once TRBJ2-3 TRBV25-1 TGTGCCAGCAGTGGGGCCCCTGCGGGACCAGATACGCAGTATTTT CASSGAPAGPDTQYF
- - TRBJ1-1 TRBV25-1 TGTGCCAGCAGTGAACTAGGACACACGAACACTGAAGCTTTCTTT CASSELGHTNTEAFF
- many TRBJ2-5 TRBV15 TGTGCCACCAGTAAGACAGGACGGATACAAGAGACCCAGTACTTC CATSKTGRIQETQYF
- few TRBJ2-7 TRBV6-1 TGTGCCAGCAGTGAAGCCCCCAACCGACAGCAGTACTTC CASSEAPNRQQYF
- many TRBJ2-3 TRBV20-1 TGCAGTGCTAGTCCTCGCGAGGGCCTAGCAGATACGCAGTATTTT CSASPREGLADTQYF
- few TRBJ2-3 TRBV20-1 TGCAGTGCTAAAACAGATACGCAGTATTTT CSAKTDTQYF
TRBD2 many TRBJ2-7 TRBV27 TGTGCCAGCGCGGGACTAGCGGACCCCTACGAGCAGTACTTC CASAGLADPYEQYF
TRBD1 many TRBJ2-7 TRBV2 TGTGCCAGCAGTGAAGCGCACTCTTGGGCCCCAGTGGCAGGGGGCCTCGAGCAGTACTTC CASSEAHSWAPVAGGLEQYF
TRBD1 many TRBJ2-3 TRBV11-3 TGTGCCAGCAGCTCGGGACAGACTAGCACAGATACGCAGTATTTT CASSSGQTSTDTQYF
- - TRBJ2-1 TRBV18 TGTGCCAGCTCACCTCCTCTCATTTGGTGGGCGAATTCCAATGAGCAGTTCTTC CASSPPLIWWANSNEQFF
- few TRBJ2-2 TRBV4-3 TGCGCCAGCAGCCAAGAAGAGGGGCTGAACACCGGGGAGCTGTTTTTT CASSQEEGLNTGELFF
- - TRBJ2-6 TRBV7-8 TGTGCCAGCAGCCAACAGGGAGGCAACGTCCTGACTTTC CASSQQGGNVLTF
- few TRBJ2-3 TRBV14 TGTGCCAGCAGCCAAGGCGCACAAACTAACACAGATACGCAGTATTTT CASSQGAQTNTDTQYF
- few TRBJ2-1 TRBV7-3 TGTGCCAGCAGCCCAAAGGGACTGCTCAATGAGCAGTTCTTC CASSPKGLLNEQFF
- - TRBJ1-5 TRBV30 TGTGCCTGGACCCCAGAGGGGAGGGCTCAGCCCCAGCATTTT CAWTPEGRAQPQHF
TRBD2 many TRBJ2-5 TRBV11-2 TGTGCCAGCAGCTTAGATCTAGCGGGAGGGCCGGAGAAGACCCAGTACTTC CASSLDLAGGPEKTQYF
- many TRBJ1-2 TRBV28 TGTGCCAGCAGTTTAAGTTTCCCTAACTATGGCTACACCTTC CASSLSFPNYGYTF
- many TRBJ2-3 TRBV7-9 TGTGCCAGCAGCGCGGCAAACACAGATACGCAGTATTTT CASSAANTDTQYF
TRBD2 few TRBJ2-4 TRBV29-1 TGCAGCGTTGAAGATCCTCGGCGGGGGAACATTCAGTACTTC CSVEDPRRGNIQYF
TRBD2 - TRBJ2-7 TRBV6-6 TGTGCCAGCAGTTACGTAAGCGGGAGGGCCAGTCGCGAGCAGTACTTC CASSYVSGRASREQYF
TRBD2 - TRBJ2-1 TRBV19 TGTGCCAGTAGTATAGATGGGACTAGCGGGAGTTTATACAATGAGCAGTTCTTC CASSIDGTSGSLYNEQFF
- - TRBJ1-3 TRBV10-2 TGCGCCAGCAGTGAGGGGGACACCTCTGGAAACACCATATATTTT CASSEGDTSGNTIYF
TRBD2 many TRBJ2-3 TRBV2 TGTGCCAGCAGTGCAGAAGGACTAGCGGGGATCCCTGATACGCAGTATTTT CASSAEGLAGIPDTQYF
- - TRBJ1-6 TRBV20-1 TGCAGTGCTAGCCTCAGCCCCAGGGGTAATTCACCCCTCCACTTT CSASLSPRGNSPLHF
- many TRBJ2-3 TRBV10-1 TGCGCCAGCAGTGAGCCGACGGGCCCAGATACGCAGTATTTT CASSEPTGPDTQYF
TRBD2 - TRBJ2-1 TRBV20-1 TGCAGTGCTAGTCATCACGGGAGGAATTCCAATGAGCAGTTCTTC CSASHHGRNSNEQFF
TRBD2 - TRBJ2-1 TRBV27 TGTGCCAGCAGTTTTTCTAGCGGGAGCGCATCCTACAATGAGCAGTTCTTC CASSFSSGSASYNEQFF
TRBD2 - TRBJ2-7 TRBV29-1 TGCAGCGTTGACTATGGCGGGAGCTCCGCCGAGCAGTACTTC CSVDYGGSSAEQYF
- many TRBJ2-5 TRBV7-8 TGTGCCAGCAGCCCCCCAATAGCGGAAGAGACCCAGTACTTC CASSPPIAEETQYF
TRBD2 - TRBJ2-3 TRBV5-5 TGTGCCAGCAGCTTGCTGGGACTACGGGTACCCAACACAGATACGCAGTATTTT CASSLLGLRVPNTDTQYF
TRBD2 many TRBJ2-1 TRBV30 TGTGCCTGGAGAGAGGGGACTAGCGGGAGGGCCTGGAATGAGCAGTTCTTC CAWREGTSGRAWNEQFF
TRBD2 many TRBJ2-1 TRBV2 TGTGCCAGCAGTCCCCGTTGGACTAGCGGGAGACGAAATGAGCAGTTCTTC CASSPRWTSGRRNEQFF